This TCR beta chain was captured by sequencing in a study of blood T cell repertoires in COVID-19 (dated by TCRdb to about 2020). About the study as a whole: Collaborator samples came from the United States, Italy and Spain and covered acute and convalescent phases of COVID-19. Nearly every sample came with metadata listing a de-identified subject ID, COVID-19 status, age in years and sex. The prospective study material was composed of cDNA or gDNA derived from T cells, B-cell-depleted T cells, or PBMCs. HLA class I and class II types, where available, came from metadata supplied by the sample provider rather than from assay-based typing. Subjects who had been exposed to COVID-19, were actively infected with it, or had recovered from it provided the deeply sampled blood TCRbeta repertoires that made up the dataset. Samples were obtained from the ongoing ImmuneRACE study (first 160 participants) and from some 1,300 subjects provided by 6 global collaborators. The repertoires were released in a freely available public database intended as a resource for research on the immune response to SARS-CoV-2. The full study reports these points: Clinical and demographic metadata were provided uncurated, with the amount varying by source and participant.

Participants in the prospective study were aged about 18 to 89 years, lived in 20 to 30 United States geographic areas, and enrolled through a virtual design. To assign participants to cohorts, the prospective study relied on clinical history that participants themselves reported in a screening survey and a study questionnaire. Recovered participants in ImmuneRACE Cohort 3 were defined as having two consecutive negative NP/OP PCR tests, clearance from a healthcare professional, or resolution of symptoms. In the prospective study, mobile phlebotomists collected whole blood, serum and a nasopharyngeal or oropharyngeal swab from each participant. Additional blood draws and questionnaires over an approximately two-month period could optionally be provided by prospective study participants. Prospective study blood samples were shipped either frozen or at room temperature before DNA extraction. This clone was seen a single time. Its antigen specificity is not known. The input lacks base qualities; no much larger clone sits a single base away.

V and J are trimmed by 4 bases and 4 bases, and the gene matches miss 5 bases of the junction. From its cysteine to its phenylalanine, the CDR3 spans 16 amino acids. Only the CDR3 DNA is retained, 48 bases long and in frame from the first base. CDR1 MNHEY and CDR2 SVGAGI were looked up in the germline V gene. The immunoSEQ Assay, a bias-controlled multiplex PCR, was used to amplify TCRbeta CDR3 regions from genomic DNA. Per the source publication's procedure: Nucleated cell counts per sample were estimated from amplification of reference gene primers within the assay. To quantify the absolute abundance of each unique TCRbeta CDR3 rearrangement, sequence reads were collapsed and filtered. For each sample, productive Simpson clonality was calculated by taking the square root of Simpson's diversity index across productive rearrangements. Sourced from immuneACCESS, this table was stored by TCRdb with only in-frame sequences that have V and J called. A share of the clones is absent; for the studies checked, an unresolved V gene accounts for under half, and the remainder has no known explanation. V, J and clone size are taken as reported in that table, and D and trimming were inferred from the DNA itself. This sample holds about 340,000 clones; roughly 90% were observed only once. The ten biggest clones cover about a fifth of the sample.

Sequencing was done on a sample of PBMCs or T cells enriched from blood (not recorded which). Rearrangement joined TRBV6-5 to TRBJ2-1, with 12 junctional bases fitting TRBD2. The clonotype comes from a woman aged 25 to 39 who had recovered from COVID-19. The CDR3 protein is CASSSTSGGLYNEQFF. The DNA sequence is TGTGCCAGCAGTTCGACTAGCGGGGGCCTATACAATGAGCAGTTCTTC.